A single sample gave rise to the 25 T cell receptor beta chains below, sequenced in a study of blood T cell repertoires in COVID-19 (dated by TCRdb to the early 2020s). Libraries were constructed by the immunoSEQ multiplex PCR assay. In TCRdb, the immuneACCESS table is reduced to in-frame sequences with V and J assigned. These tables do not hold every clone; where another copy was compared, an unresolved V gene accounts for under half, and the others remain unexplained. Counted in this sample were 100,000 to 150,000 clones; 65% to 85% of them appeared once. 1.9% of the sample goes to the ten largest clones. The sequenced sample consisted of peripheral blood. Source of these receptors: a man between 65 and 79 years old with acute or convalescent COVID-19.

The chain recombines TRBV6-1 with TRBJ1-2, with TRBD1 identical over 8 bases. The CDR3 is made up of 15 amino acids. The germline V gene encodes CDR1 MNHNS and CDR2 SASEGT. V lost 2 bases and J lost 1; bases outside the gene matches: 3. The chain's CDR3 is CASSEMGQVNYGYTF. CDR3 sequence (DNA): TGTGCCAGCAGTGAAATGGGACAGGTTAACTATGGCTACACCTTC.

The V gene is TRBV7-9, the J gene TRBJ2-5; D gene unclear. The length of the CDR3 is 14 residues. Trimming stripped 6 bases from V and 1 base from J, with 12 bases between. Germline V lookup: CDR1 SEHNR, CDR2 FQNEAQ (reference sequence). The CDR3 sequence: CASSRSSGQETQYF. In DNA, the CDR3 is TGTGCCAGCAGTAGATCCTCGGGCCAAGAGACCCAGTACTTC.

CDR3 protein: CAVRGAGPLWETQYF. The DNA for the CDR3 is TGTGCCGTAAGGGGCGCGGGACCTCTGTGGGAGACCCAGTACTTC. The chain has TRBV7-2 and TRBJ2-5; D possibly corresponds to TRBD2 (6 bases). The V gene's germline CDR1 is SGHTA and CDR2 FQGNSA. The CDR3 has 15 residues. Trimming removed 11 bases from V and 5 bases from J, with 24 bases in between.

The gene calls are TRBV4-1 and TRBJ2-2; D might be TRBD2 (5 bases). The V gene's germline CDR1 is MGHRA and CDR2 YSYEKL. The CDR3 is 16 amino acids. Trimming left V 1 base short and J 5 bases short, with 14 bases between. Written as DNA, the CDR3 is TGCGCCAGCAGCCAAGGGTGGGCTAGCCGTACCGGGGAGCTGTTTTTT. This translates into CASSQGWASRTGELFF.

This chain uses TRBV10-1 with TRBJ2-2, with a weak D call TRBD1 (5 bases). Germline loops: CDR1 WNHNN, CDR2 SYGVQD (reference sequence). The CDR3 has 15 residues. The V end lost 2 bases, the J end lost 3 bases, and 10 bases lay between the germline ends. CDR3 bases: TGCGCCAGCAGTGAGCGGCAGGGTGACACCGGGGAGCTGTTTTTT. Its protein is CASSERQGDTGELFF.

This rearrangement joins TRBV19 to TRBJ1-3; no clear D gene. Trimming shortened V by 1 base and J by 3 bases, and 10 bases separated the two germline ends. CDR1 and CDR2 from the germline V gene are LNHDA and SQIVND (reference sequence). This CDR3 has 15 amino acids. This CDR3 reads CASSIAGPGGNTIYF. CDR3 nucleotides: TGTGCCAGTAGTATAGCAGGCCCAGGTGGAAACACCATATATTTT.

The V call is TRBV19, the J call TRBJ1-2; 8 nucleotides agree with TRBD1. CDR3 length equals 13 residues. Germline-derived CDR1 and CDR2 are LNHDA and SQIVND (reference sequence). V lost 7 bases to trimming and J lost 4 bases; unmatched junction nucleotides: 5. The CDR3 loop is CASTPTGGYGYTF. In DNA, the CDR3 is TGTGCCAGTACCCCAACAGGGGGCTATGGCTACACCTTC.

This rearrangement joins TRBV6-5 to TRBJ2-3; D might be TRBD1 (6 bases). V dropped 6 bases and J dropped 2 bases, with 9 bases sitting between them. The CDR3 contains 13 residues. Per germline, CDR1 MNHEY and CDR2 SVGAGI. CDR3 loop: CASRDSNTDTQYF. DNA for the CDR3: TGTGCCAGCAGGGACAGCAACACAGATACGCAGTATTTT.

This clone occurred many times. V gene TRBV5-8 combines with J gene TRBJ2-2, with a weak D call TRBD2 (6 bases). CDR1 is SGHTS and CDR2 is YDEGEE in the germline V gene. The CDR3 loop spans 15 amino acids. V gave up 6 bases and J gave up 2 bases, with 14 bases separating them. CDR3 coding DNA: TGTGCCAGCACCCTGGGACTGACAAACACCGGGGAGCTGTTTTTT. Its protein product is CASTLGLTNTGELFF. Filled out from reference TRBV5-8 and TRBJ2-2, the complete variable domain reads EAGVTQSPTHLIKTRGQQATLRCSPISGHTSVYWYQQALGLGLQFLLWYDEGEERNRGNFPPRFSGRQFPNYSSELNVNALELEDSALYLCASTLGLTNTGELFFGEGSRLTVL.

This chain links TRBV15 with TRBJ2-7, with D perhaps TRBD1 (6 bases). This CDR3 region has 14 residues. CDR1 and CDR2 from the germline V gene are LNHNV and YYDKDF (reference sequence). V was shortened by 0 bases and J by 5 bases, with 11 bases between the two germline ends. The DNA for the CDR3 is TGTGCCACCAGCAGAGATGGCCGGACAGACGAGCAGTACTTC. Its protein is CATSRDGRTDEQYF.

The chain carries TRBV5-1 and TRBJ1-2; no clear D gene. Trimming removed 0 bases from V and 6 bases from J, with 9 bases in between. The CDR3 runs to 13 residues. CDR1 and CDR2 from the germline V gene are SGHRS and YFSETQ. CDR3 loop: CASSLDPNNGYTF. CDR3 coding DNA: TGCGCCAGCAGCTTGGATCCCAACAATGGCTACACCTTC.

The chain couples TRBV19 to TRBJ1-3; 8 bases match TRBD1. Trimming took 3 bases from V and 4 from J; bases not matched to a gene: 8. The CDR3 totals 16 residues. Germline lookup yields CDR1 LNHDA and CDR2 SQIVND (reference sequence). CDR3: CASSIGQGAGGNTIYF. CDR3 DNA sequence: TGTGCCAGTAGTATCGGGCAGGGGGCCGGAGGAAACACCATATATTTT.

The chain carries TRBV6-8 and TRBJ2-4; TRBD1 matches 7 bases. With V trimmed by 6 bases and J by 4 bases, 6 bases remained unmatched. The CDR3 contains 14 residues. Germline CDR1 MNHGY, CDR2 SAAAGT. CDR3 sequence: CASRVGTDKNIQYF. CDR3 coding DNA: TGTGCCAGCAGGGTCGGGACAGATAAAAACATTCAGTACTTC.

The rearrangement links TRBV11-2 to TRBJ1-2; a possible D gene is TRBD1 (5 bases). The CDR3 extends over 13 amino acids. The germline V and J ends were trimmed by 3 bases and 10 bases, with 15 bases remaining between them. Germline V CDR1 and CDR2: SGHAT, FQNNGV. Here the CDR3 reads CASSLGRNRVYTF. CDR3 nucleotides: TGTGCCAGCAGCTTGGGGCGCAATCGGGTCTACACCTTC.

The J gene is TRBJ2-5, the V gene TRBV24-1, with D hard to call. Trimming took 4 bases from V and 1 from J, leaving 15 bases between them. This CDR3 is 16 amino acids long. Germline V gene lookup returns CDR1 KGHDR and CDR2 SFDVKD. DNA of the CDR3: TGTGCCACCAGTGACCCGGTGGGCTCCTCCCAAGAGACCCAGTACTTC. Residues: CATSDPVGSSQETQYF.

This chain joins TRBV19 and TRBJ2-7; 9 nucleotides align to TRBD2. Looked up from germline, CDR1 is LNHDA and CDR2 is SQIVND (reference sequence). With V trimmed by 3 bases and J by 2 bases, 2 bases remained unmatched. The CDR3 runs 14 residues. This CDR3 is CASSMSSGTYEQYF. CDR3 DNA sequence: TGTGCCAGTAGTATGTCTAGCGGGACCTACGAGCAGTACTTC.

This chain links TRBV27 with TRBJ1-5; TRBD1 might be the D (5 bases). V lost 10 bases and J 0 bases, leaving 13 bases between the germline ends. Germline values: CDR1 MNHEY, CDR2 SMNVEV (reference sequence). The CDR3 spans 14 residues. Here the CDR3 DNA reads TGTGCCACCAACAGGATCTATAGCAATCAGCCCCAGCATTTT. It yields the protein CATNRIYSNQPQHF.

This CDR3 is CASSLRSGQPNEKLFF. The CDR3 coding sequence is TGTGCCAGCAGCCTCCGGTCGGGACAGCCTAATGAAAAACTGTTTTTT. V is TRBV7-8 and J is TRBJ1-4; 7 bases fit TRBD1. The CDR3 has 16 amino acids. Looked up from germline, CDR1 is SGHVS and CDR2 is FQNEAQ. The J segment lost 3 bases and the V segment lost 5 bases, leaving 9 bases of the junction unmatched.

This clone was seen a handful of times. The genes are TRBV7-6 and TRBJ2-1, with no clear D. Germline CDR1 reads SGHVS; CDR2 reads FNYEAQ. Trimming took off 5 bases at V and 0 bases at J, with 14 bases between the two ends. The CDR3 sequence is 16 residues long. In DNA, the CDR3 is TGTGCCAGCAGCCGCCTCCTACGCGGCTCCTACAATGAGCAGTTCTTC. Protein sequence: CASSRLLRGSYNEQFF.

The J gene is TRBJ2-1, the V gene TRBV28; 11 positions match TRBD1. The CDR3 sequence is 15 residues long. J gave up 6 bases and V 4 bases, and 5 bases lay outside the gene matches. Germline-derived CDR1 and CDR2 are MDHEN and SYDVKM. CDR3 sequence: CASSSPGTGGNEQFF. In DNA form, the CDR3 reads TGTGCCAGCAGTTCCCCCGGGACAGGGGGCAATGAGCAGTTCTTC.

The chain uses TRBV14 and TRBJ1-2; TRBD1 agrees at 10 bases. With 3 bases clipped from V and 7 bases from J, the junction kept 5 bases outside the gene matches. This CDR3 has 14 amino acids. CDR1 and CDR2 from the germline V gene are SGHDN and FVKESK. CDR3 nucleotides: TGTGCCAGCAGCCATGGGACAGGGGCTCGTGGCTACACCTTC. Residues: CASSHGTGARGYTF.

The rearrangement uses TRBV12-3 or TRBV12-4 and TRBJ1-2; D is unresolved. The germline V and J ends were trimmed by 7 bases and 8 bases, with 17 bases remaining between them. This CDR3 comprises 13 residues. CDR3 coding DNA: TGTGCCAGCACTCCGACACGGCATGAGGGCTACACCTTC. It encodes CASTPTRHEGYTF.

The V call is TRBV12-3 or TRBV12-4, the J call TRBJ1-1; D gene uncertain. Trimming stripped 3 bases from V and 3 bases from J, with 8 bases between. The CDR3 extends over 13 amino acids. The CDR3 reads CASSFSQYTEAFF. The DNA for the CDR3 is TGTGCCAGCAGTTTCTCACAGTACACTGAAGCTTTCTTT.

The chain joins TRBV5-4 to TRBJ2-1, with TRBD1 identical over 7 bases. Germline V gives CDR1 SGHNT, CDR2 YYREEE (reference sequence). CDR3 length: 18 residues. Germline trimming cut 1 base from V and 1 base from J; bases unmatched to any gene: 11. CDR3: CASSLPPGQSLSYNEQFF. DNA of the CDR3: TGTGCCAGCAGCTTGCCCCCGGGACAGTCCCTTTCCTACAATGAGCAGTTCTTC.

The V gene is TRBV6-5, the J gene TRBJ2-7; 7 bases fit TRBD1. Germline CDR1 is MNHEY and CDR2 is SVGAGI. The CDR3 spans 14 residues. V trimming: 2 bases; J trimming: 3 bases; junction bases outside the gene matches: 4. The CDR3 nucleotides read TGTGCCAGCAGTTACGCAGGGGGTGTCTACGAGCAGTACTTC. Translation gives CASSYAGGVYEQYF.